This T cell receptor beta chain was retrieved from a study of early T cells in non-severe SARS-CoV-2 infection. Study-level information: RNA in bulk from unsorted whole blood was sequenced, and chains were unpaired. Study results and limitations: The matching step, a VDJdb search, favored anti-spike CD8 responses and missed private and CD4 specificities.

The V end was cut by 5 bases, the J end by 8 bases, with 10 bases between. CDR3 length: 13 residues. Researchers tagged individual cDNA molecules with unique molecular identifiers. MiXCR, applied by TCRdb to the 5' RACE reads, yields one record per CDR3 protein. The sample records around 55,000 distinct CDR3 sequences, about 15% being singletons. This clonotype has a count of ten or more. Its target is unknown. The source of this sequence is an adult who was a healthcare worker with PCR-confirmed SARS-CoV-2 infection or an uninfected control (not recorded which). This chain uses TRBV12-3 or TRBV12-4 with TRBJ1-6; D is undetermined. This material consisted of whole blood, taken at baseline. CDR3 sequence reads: CASSPARYSPLHF. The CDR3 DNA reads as TGTGCCAGCAGTCCAGCCCGTTATTCACCCCTCCACTTT.